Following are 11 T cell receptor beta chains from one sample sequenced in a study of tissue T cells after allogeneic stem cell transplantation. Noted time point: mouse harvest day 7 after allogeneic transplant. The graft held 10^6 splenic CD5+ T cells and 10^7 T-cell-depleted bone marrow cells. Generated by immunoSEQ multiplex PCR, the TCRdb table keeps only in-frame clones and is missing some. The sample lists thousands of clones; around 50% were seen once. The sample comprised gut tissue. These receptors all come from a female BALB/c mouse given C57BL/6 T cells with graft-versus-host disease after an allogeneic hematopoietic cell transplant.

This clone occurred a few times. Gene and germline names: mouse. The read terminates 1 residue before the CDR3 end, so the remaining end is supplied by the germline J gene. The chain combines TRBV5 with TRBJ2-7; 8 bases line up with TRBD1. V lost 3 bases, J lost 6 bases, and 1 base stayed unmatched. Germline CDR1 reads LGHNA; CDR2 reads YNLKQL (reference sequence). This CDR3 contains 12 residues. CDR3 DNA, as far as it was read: TGTGCCAGCAGCCAGGACAGGGTTGAACAGTAC. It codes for CASSQDRVEQY. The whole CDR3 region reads CASSQDRVEQYF.

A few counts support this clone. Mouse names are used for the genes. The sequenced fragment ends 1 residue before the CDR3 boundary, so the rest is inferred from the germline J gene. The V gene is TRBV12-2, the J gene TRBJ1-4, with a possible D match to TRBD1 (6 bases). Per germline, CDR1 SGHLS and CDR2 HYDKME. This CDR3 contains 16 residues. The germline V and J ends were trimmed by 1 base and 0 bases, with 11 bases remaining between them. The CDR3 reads CASSLLQGVSNERLFF. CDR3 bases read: TGTGCCAGCTCTCTGTTACAGGGCGTTTCCAACGAAAGATTATTT.

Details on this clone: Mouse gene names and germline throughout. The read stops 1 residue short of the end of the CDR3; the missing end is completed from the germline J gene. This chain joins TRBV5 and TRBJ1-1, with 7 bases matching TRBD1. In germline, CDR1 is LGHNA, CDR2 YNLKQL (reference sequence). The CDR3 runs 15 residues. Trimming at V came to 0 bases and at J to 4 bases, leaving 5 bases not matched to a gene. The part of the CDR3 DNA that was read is TGTGCCAGCAGCCAAGAATGGACAGGCCCCACAGAAGTCTTC. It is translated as CASSQEWTGPTEVF. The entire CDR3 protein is CASSQEWTGPTEVFF.

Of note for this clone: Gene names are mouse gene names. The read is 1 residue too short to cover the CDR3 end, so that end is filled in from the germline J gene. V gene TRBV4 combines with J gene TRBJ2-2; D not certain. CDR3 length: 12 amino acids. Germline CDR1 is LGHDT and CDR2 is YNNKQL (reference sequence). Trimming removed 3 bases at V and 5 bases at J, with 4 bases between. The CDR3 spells CASSYGTGQLYF. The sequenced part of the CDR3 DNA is TGTGCCAGCAGCTACGGGACCGGGCAGCTCTAC.

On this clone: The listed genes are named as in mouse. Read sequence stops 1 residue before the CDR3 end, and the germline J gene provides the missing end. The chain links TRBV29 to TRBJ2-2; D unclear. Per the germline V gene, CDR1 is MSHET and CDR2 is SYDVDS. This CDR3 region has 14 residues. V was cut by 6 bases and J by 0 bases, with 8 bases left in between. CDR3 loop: CASSPTSNTGQLYF. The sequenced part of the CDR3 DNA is TGTGCTAGCAGCCCGACATCAAACACCGGGCAGCTCTAC.

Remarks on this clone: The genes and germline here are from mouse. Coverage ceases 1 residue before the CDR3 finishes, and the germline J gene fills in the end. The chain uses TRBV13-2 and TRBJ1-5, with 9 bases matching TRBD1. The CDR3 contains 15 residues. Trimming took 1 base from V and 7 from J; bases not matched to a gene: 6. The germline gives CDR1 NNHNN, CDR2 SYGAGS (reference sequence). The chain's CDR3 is CASGDIGTGLQAPLF. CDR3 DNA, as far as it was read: TGTGCCAGCGGTGATATTGGGACAGGGCTTCAGGCTCCGCTT.

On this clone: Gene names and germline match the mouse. The CDR3 sequence is CASSRRGAGNTLYF. CDR3 DNA, as far as it was read: TGTGCCAGCAGCCGCAGGGGGGCTGGAAATACGCTCTAT. The chain carries TRBV4 and TRBJ1-3; 7 nucleotides align to TRBD1. The read falls 1 residue short of the CDR3 end, and the missing part is taken from the germline J gene. The germline CDR1 and CDR2 sequences are LGHDT and YNNKQL (reference sequence). CDR3 length: 14 residues. V was clipped by 5 bases and J by 2 bases; unmatched bases: 3.

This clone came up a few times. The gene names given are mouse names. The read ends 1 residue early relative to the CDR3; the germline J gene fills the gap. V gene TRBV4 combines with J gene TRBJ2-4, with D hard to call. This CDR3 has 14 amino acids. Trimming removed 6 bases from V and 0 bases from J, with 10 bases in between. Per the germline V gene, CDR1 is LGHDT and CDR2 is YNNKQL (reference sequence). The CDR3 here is CASSPQSSQNTLYF. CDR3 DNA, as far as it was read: TGTGCCAGCAGTCCTCAGTCTAGTCAAAACACCTTGTAC.

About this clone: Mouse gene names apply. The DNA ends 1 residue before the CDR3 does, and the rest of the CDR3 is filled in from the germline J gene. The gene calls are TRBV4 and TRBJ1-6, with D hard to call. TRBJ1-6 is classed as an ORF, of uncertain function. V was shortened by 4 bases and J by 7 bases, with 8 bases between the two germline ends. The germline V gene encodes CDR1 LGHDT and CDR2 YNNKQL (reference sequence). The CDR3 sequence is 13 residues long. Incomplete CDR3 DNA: TGTGCCAGCAGCTTTGGGCGGAATTCGCCCCTCTAC. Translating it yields CASSFGRNSPLY. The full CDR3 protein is CASSFGRNSPLYF.

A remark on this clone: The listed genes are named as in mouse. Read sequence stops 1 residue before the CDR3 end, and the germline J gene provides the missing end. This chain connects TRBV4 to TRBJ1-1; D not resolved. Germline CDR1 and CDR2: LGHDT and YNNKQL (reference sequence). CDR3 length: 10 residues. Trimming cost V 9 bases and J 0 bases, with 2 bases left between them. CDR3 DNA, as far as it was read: TGTGCCAGACAGAACACAGAAGTCTTC. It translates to CARQNTEVF. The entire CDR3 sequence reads CARQNTEVFF.

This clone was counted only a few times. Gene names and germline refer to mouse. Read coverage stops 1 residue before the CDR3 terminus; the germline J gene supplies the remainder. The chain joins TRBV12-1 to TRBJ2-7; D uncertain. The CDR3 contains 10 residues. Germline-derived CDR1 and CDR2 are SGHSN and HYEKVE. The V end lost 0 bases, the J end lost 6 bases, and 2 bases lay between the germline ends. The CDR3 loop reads CASSLVEQYF. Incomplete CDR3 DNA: TGTGCCAGCTCTCTCGTTGAACAGTAC.